A single sample is the source of the 31 T cell receptor beta chains below, sequenced in a study of T-cell memory formation after mild COVID-19. MiXCR, applied by TCRdb to the 5' RACE reads, yields one record per CDR3 protein. The table has about 500,000 distinct CDR3 sequences, around 21% seen once. The specimen was PBMCs or a T cell subset sorted from them (not recorded which). The receptor source for this set is an adult woman who had mild COVID-19 (a few samples of this study predate the infection). Cell type and time point are not known.

This clonotype was picked up many times. This chain connects TRBV24-1 to TRBJ1-1; D not certain. V lost 5 bases to trimming and J lost 0 bases, with 6 bases between them. Per germline, CDR1 KGHDR and CDR2 SFDVKD. This CDR3 comprises 13 residues. CDR3 in amino acids: CATSASLNTEAFF. Here the CDR3 DNA reads TGTGCCACCAGTGCCAGTCTGAACACTGAAGCTTTCTTT.

This CDR3 is CASSQDQPTGSNQPQHF. The CDR3, as DNA: TGTGCCAGCAGCCAAGATCAGCCGACAGGGAGCAATCAGCCCCAGCATTTT. The chain couples TRBV3-1 to TRBJ1-5; TRBD1 agrees at 7 bases. The germline gives CDR1 LGHDT, CDR2 YNNKEL (reference sequence). The CDR3 extends over 17 amino acids. The ends lost 0 bases at V and 1 base at J; junction bases unmatched: 6.

This clonotype was detected a few times. The chain has TRBV10-2 and TRBJ1-2; D not certain. CDR1 is WSHSY, CDR2 SAAADI, per germline. The CDR3 consists of 16 residues. Trimming took off 2 bases at V and 3 bases at J, with 16 bases between the two ends. The CDR3, as DNA: TGCGCCAGCAGTGAGGGTGAAGGAATCGGGCACTATGGCTACACCTTC. Its translation: CASSEGEGIGHYGYTF.

This clonotype was seen only a few times. The J gene is TRBJ2-2, the V gene TRBV25-1; possible D gene TRBD1, 5 bases. The CDR3 runs 15 residues. Germline CDR1 reads MGHDK; CDR2 reads SYGVNS. V lost 4 bases, J lost 2 bases, and 11 bases lay in between. The CDR3 loop reads CASSVQGSNTGELFF. Written as DNA, the CDR3 is TGTGCCAGCAGTGTCCAGGGATCTAACACCGGGGAGCTGTTTTTT.

CDR3 coding DNA: TGTGCCAGCAGCTTAGCGCTTCGGGGGGCGCGTGGAAACACCATATATTTT. It codes for CASSLALRGARGNTIYF. The chain has TRBV7-6 and TRBJ1-3; TRBD1 is a possible D gene (6 bases). The germline V and J ends were trimmed by 0 bases and 3 bases, with 15 bases remaining between them. The CDR3 runs to 17 residues. Germline assignment: CDR1 SGHVS and CDR2 FNYEAQ.

The J gene is TRBJ2-2, the V gene TRBV5-1; TRBD1 matches at 9 bases. The germline gives CDR1 SGHRS, CDR2 YFSETQ. There are 15 residues in the CDR3. J lost 5 bases, V lost 2 bases, and 4 bases had no gene match. In nucleotides, the CDR3 is TGCGCCAGCAGCTTCGGGACAGGGTGGACCGGGGAGCTGTTTTTT. It specifies CASSFGTGWTGELFF. Looking up the rest from reference TRBV5-1 and TRBJ2-2 gives the full variable domain: KAGVTQTPRYLIKTRGQQVTLSCSPISGHRSVSWYQQTPGQGLQFLFEYFSETQRNKGNFPGRFSGRQFSNSRSEMNVSTLELGDSALYLCASSFGTGWTGELFFGEGSRLTVL.

The rearrangement joins TRBV5-5 to TRBJ2-1, with TRBD2 matching over 10 bases. The CDR3 length is 15 residues. In germline, CDR1 is SGHKS, CDR2 YYEKEE (reference sequence). V dropped 6 bases and J dropped 8; count of bases not matched to a gene: 11. CDR3: CASNQAGGGRYEQFF. The CDR3 region has the DNA TGTGCCAGCAATCAAGCGGGAGGGGGAAGATATGAGCAGTTCTTC. The variable domain in full, with the rest retrieved from reference TRBV5-5 and TRBJ2-1, is DAGVTQSPTHLIKTRGQQVTLRCSPISGHKSVSWYQQVLGQGPQFIFQYYEKEERGRGNFPDRFSARQFPNYSSELNVNALLLGDSALYLCASNQAGGGRYEQFFGPGTRLTVL.

V and J are TRBV18 and TRBJ2-2, with 7 bases aligning to TRBD1. Germline trimming cut 7 bases from V and 0 bases from J; bases unmatched to any gene: 5. CDR1 and CDR2 from the germline V gene are KGHSH and LQKENI. The length of the CDR3 is 15 residues. The chain's CDR3 is CASLQGSANTGELFF. The CDR3 nucleotides read TGTGCCAGCTTACAGGGGTCGGCGAACACCGGGGAGCTGTTTTTT.

This clonotype has a handful of counts. This chain joins TRBV10-3 and TRBJ1-1; D is unclear. V was clipped by 4 bases and J by 0 bases, with 9 bases between them. The V gene's germline CDR1 is ENHRY and CDR2 SYGVKD. The CDR3 has 14 residues. The chain's CDR3 is CAISADGLNTEAFF. As DNA, the CDR3 is TGTGCCATCAGTGCGGACGGGTTGAACACTGAAGCTTTCTTT.

A few counts support this clonotype. The chain uses TRBV11-3 and TRBJ2-1; 9 bases align to TRBD2. With V trimmed by 11 bases and J by 3 bases, 14 bases remained unmatched. The CDR3 is made up of 16 amino acids. Looked up from germline, CDR1 is SGHNT and CDR2 is YENEEA. CDR3 DNA sequence: TGTGCCGCCTTCTCTCGGGGGCGGGGGGGCTACAATGAGCAGTTCTTC. Residues: CAAFSRGRGGYNEQFF.

This clonotype has only a few counts. This chain uses TRBV4-3 with TRBJ2-2; TRBD2 is a possible D gene (6 bases). This CDR3 has 15 amino acids. Germline CDR1 is LGHNA and CDR2 is YSLEER. Trimming stripped 1 base from V and 6 bases from J, with 12 bases between. The DNA of the CDR3 is TGCGCCAGCAGCCAAGTGGGGGGATCCGCCGGGGAGCTGTTTTTT. This encodes CASSQVGGSAGELFF.

This clonotype showed up many times. The rearrangement uses TRBV10-3 and TRBJ2-3; 8 nucleotides align to TRBD1. With V trimmed by 4 bases and J by 3 bases, 6 bases remained unmatched. The CDR3 has 15 residues. Germline assignment: CDR1 ENHRY and CDR2 SYGVKD. The CDR3 protein is CAISAGQGDTDTQYF. For the CDR3, the DNA is TGTGCCATCAGTGCCGGACAGGGAGATACAGATACGCAGTATTTT.

This clonotype has at least ten counts. J is TRBJ2-5 and V is TRBV9; D unresolved. The CDR3 runs 14 residues. V lost 4 bases to trimming and J lost 1 base, with 11 bases between them. CDR1 is SGDLS and CDR2 is YYNGEE in the germline V gene. CDR3 in DNA: TGTGCCAGCAGCCCCCATGTTGCCCAAGAGACCCAGTACTTC. Translating gives CASSPHVAQETQYF.

The rearrangement uses TRBV3-1 and TRBJ2-7; tentative D call: TRBD2 (7 bases). Trimming removed 1 base from V and 4 bases from J, with 17 bases in between. CDR1 is LGHDT, CDR2 YNNKEL, per germline (reference sequence). This CDR3 spans 16 amino acids. The DNA for the CDR3 is TGTGCCAGCAGCCAAGGGGGAGGGGGACTGGGATACGAGCAGTACTTC. Translated, it gives CASSQGGGGLGYEQYF.

This clonotype has more than one count but fewer than ten. This CDR3 is CASTDDGPAYEQYF. Written as DNA, the CDR3 is TGTGCCAGCACCGATGACGGTCCTGCCTACGAGCAGTACTTC. The chain couples TRBV7-9 to TRBJ2-7; D is undetermined. CDR3 length: 14 residues. Per the germline V gene, CDR1 is SEHNR and CDR2 is FQNEAQ (reference sequence). The V end was cut by 7 bases, the J end by 2 bases, with 15 bases between.

The chain is built from TRBV4-3 and TRBJ2-1, with TRBD1 as a possible D gene (6 bases). V was trimmed by 4 bases and J by 5 bases, leaving 12 bases between them. CDR3 length: 14 residues. Germline CDR1 is LGHNA and CDR2 is YSLEER. As DNA, the CDR3 is TGCGCCAGCAGCCCAGGGGACCGAAACAATGAGCAGTTCTTC. Amino acid sequence: CASSPGDRNNEQFF.

J is TRBJ1-1 and V is TRBV12-3 or TRBV12-4, with D possibly TRBD1 on 5 matching bases. This CDR3 contains 14 residues. With 3 bases removed from V and 1 base from J, the gap between germline ends came to 9 bases. The CDR3 coding sequence is TGTGCCAGCAGTTTTAAGGGGCGGAACACTGAAGCTTTCTTT. It is translated as CASSFKGRNTEAFF.

The table lists this clonotype with a few counts. V gene TRBV20-1 combines with J gene TRBJ1-1; tentative D call: TRBD1 (5 bases). Deletions cut 5 bases from V and 4 bases from J, with 20 bases between. The germline CDR1 and CDR2 sequences are DFQATT and SNEGSKA (reference sequence). The CDR3 is 15 residues long. The CDR3 sequence: CSAPLVPGEGTEAFF. The CDR3 DNA is TGCAGTGCTCCCTTGGTCCCGGGGGAGGGCACTGAAGCTTTCTTT.

The J gene is TRBJ2-5, the V gene TRBV30, with 7 bases aligning to TRBD1. Germline V gene lookup returns CDR1 GTSNPN and CDR2 SVGIG (reference sequence). Losses at the gene ends were 5 bases for V and 1 base for J; bases not matched to a gene: 10. The CDR3 has 15 amino acids. The CDR3 coding sequence is TGTGCCTGGGGGGGATCCAGGACAGGCCAAGAGACCCAGTACTTC. Its protein is CAWGGSRTGQETQYF.

This clonotype has ten or more counts. J is TRBJ2-2 and V is TRBV6-2 or TRBV6-3; D may be TRBD2 (6 bases). Trimming pared 4 bases from V and 4 bases from J, leaving 7 bases between. Germline-derived CDR1 and CDR2 are MNHEY and SVGEGT. This CDR3 region has 13 residues. The CDR3 sequence is CASSWRGTGELFF. For the CDR3, the DNA is TGTGCCAGCAGTTGGCGGGGCACCGGGGAGCTGTTTTTT.

This clonotype was counted a few times. This chain joins TRBV29-1 and TRBJ2-6, with TRBD2 as a possible D gene (6 bases). V lost 0 bases and J 13 bases, leaving 25 bases between the germline ends. CDR1 is SQVTM, CDR2 ANQGSEA, per germline. The CDR3 runs to 17 residues. CDR3 sequence: CSVEEMNSSGARGVLTF. The CDR3 bases are TGCAGCGTTGAAGAAATGAACAGTTCTGGGGCCCGGGGGGTCCTGACTTTC.

This clonotype was seen a handful of times. The chain recombines TRBV4-1 with TRBJ2-5; D uncertain. The germline V and J ends were trimmed by 0 bases and 7 bases, with 6 bases remaining between them. Germline-derived CDR1 and CDR2 are MGHRA and YSYEKL. CDR3 length equals 12 residues. The DNA of the CDR3 is TGCGCCAGCAGCCAAGATCTGGGGACCCAGTACTTC. Translating gives CASSQDLGTQYF.

This chain joins TRBV5-1 and TRBJ2-6; D is unclear. In germline, CDR1 is SGHRS, CDR2 YFSETQ. The CDR3 runs to 16 residues. Trimming stripped 0 bases from V and 0 bases from J, with 7 bases between. CDR3 region: CASSLGLVSGANVLTF. The DNA of the CDR3 is TGCGCCAGCAGCTTGGGTCTAGTCTCTGGGGCCAACGTCCTGACTTTC. The entire variable domain, with the rest obtained from reference TRBV5-1 and TRBJ2-6, is as follows: KAGVTQTPRYLIKTRGQQVTLSCSPISGHRSVSWYQQTPGQGLQFLFEYFSETQRNKGNFPGRFSGRQFSNSRSEMNVSTLELGDSALYLCASSLGLVSGANVLTFGAGSRLTVL.

This chain joins TRBV6-2 or TRBV6-3 and TRBJ2-2; no clear D. V lost 4 bases to trimming and J lost 4 bases, with 16 bases between them. Germline V gene sequence: CDR1 MNHEY, CDR2 SVGEGT. The CDR3 covers 16 residues. CDR3 sequence reads: CASSFPKGRSTGELFF. The CDR3 DNA reads TGTGCCAGCAGTTTCCCGAAGGGCAGGTCCACCGGGGAGCTGTTTTTT.

This clonotype was seen many times. V is TRBV11-2 and J is TRBJ1-1; D is uncertain. CDR1 is SGHAT, CDR2 FQNNGV, per germline. This CDR3 region has 13 residues. Between the trimmed V and J ends, which lost 1 base and 0 bases, there was a span of 3 bases. CDR3 DNA sequence: TGTGCCAGCAGCTTAGTGCTGAACACTGAAGCTTTCTTT. Translation gives CASSLVLNTEAFF.

This clonotype has only one observation. The chain links TRBV6-1 to TRBJ1-5, with a weak D call TRBD1 (5 bases). This CDR3 comprises 14 residues. Germline V lookup: CDR1 MNHNS, CDR2 SASEGT. With 8 bases removed from V and 3 bases from J, the gap between germline ends came to 14 bases. The CDR3 DNA follows: TGTGCCAGCGTACAGGACGGATACAATCAGCCCCAGCATTTT. This translates into CASVQDGYNQPQHF.

The chain carries TRBV9 and TRBJ2-1, with a possible D match to TRBD2 (6 bases). With 7 bases removed from V and 6 bases from J, the gap between germline ends came to 17 bases. Germline-derived CDR1 and CDR2 are SGDLS and YYNGEE. The CDR3 is made up of 14 amino acids. CDR3 bases: TGTGCCAGCGAACCGGGCGGGAAAACCAATGAGCAGTTCTTC. The encoded protein is CASEPGGKTNEQFF.

The chain carries TRBV11-2 and TRBJ2-7; TRBD2 matches at 7 bases. Germline-derived CDR1 and CDR2 are SGHAT and FQNNGV. This CDR3 spans 13 amino acids. With V trimmed by 5 bases and J by 6 bases, 7 bases remained unmatched. CDR3 amino acids: CASSAYWEGEQYF. Written as DNA, the CDR3 is TGTGCCAGCAGCGCCTATTGGGAGGGCGAGCAGTACTTC.

The chain employs TRBV29-1 and TRBJ2-7; 9 positions agree with TRBD2. The CDR3 has 15 residues. Germline lookup yields CDR1 SQVTM and CDR2 ANQGSEA. With V trimmed by 2 bases and J by 0 bases, 5 bases remained unmatched. This CDR3 reads CSVERASGNSYEQYF. In DNA form, the CDR3 reads TGCAGCGTTGAACGGGCTAGCGGGAACTCCTACGAGCAGTACTTC.

This clonotype has a handful of counts. The V call is TRBV5-1, the J call TRBJ1-2, with a weak D call TRBD1 (5 bases). V dropped 0 bases and J dropped 9 bases, with 6 bases sitting between them. The CDR3 loop spans 11 amino acids. Germline values: CDR1 SGHRS, CDR2 YFSETQ. CDR3 bases: TGCGCCAGCAGCTTGGACAGGAGCTACACCTTC. Translation gives CASSLDRSYTF.

A few counts support this clonotype. The chain joins TRBV6-5 to TRBJ2-7; 7 positions agree with TRBD1. V lost 4 bases, J lost 3 bases, and 12 bases stayed unmatched. Germline lookup yields CDR1 MNHEY and CDR2 SVGAGI. The CDR3 spans 16 residues. DNA for the CDR3: TGTGCCAGCAGTTCCCCCACAACCGACAGGGACTACGAGCAGTACTTC. Translated: CASSSPTTDRDYEQYF.